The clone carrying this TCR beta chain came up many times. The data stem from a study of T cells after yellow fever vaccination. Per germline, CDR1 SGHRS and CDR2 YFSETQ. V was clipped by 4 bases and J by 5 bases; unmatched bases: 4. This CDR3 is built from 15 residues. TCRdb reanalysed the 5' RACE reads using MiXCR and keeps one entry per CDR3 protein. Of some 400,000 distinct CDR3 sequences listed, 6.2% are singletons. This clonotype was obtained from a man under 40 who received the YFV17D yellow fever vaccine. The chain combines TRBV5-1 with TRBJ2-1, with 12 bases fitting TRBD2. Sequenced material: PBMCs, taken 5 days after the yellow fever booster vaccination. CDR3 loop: CASSAGLAGNNEQFF. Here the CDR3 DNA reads TGCGCCAGCAGCGCTGGACTAGCGGGGAACAATGAGCAGTTCTTC.